The 16 T cell receptor beta chains presented below share a single source sample, sequenced in a study of regulatory dendritic cells for organ transplantation. Here immunoSEQ multiplex PCR was the method, and the copy in TCRdb shows in-frame clones only, minus some. The repertoire holds approximately 9,300 clones, with 80% as singletons. These receptors' antigens are unknown. Sorted T cells were CFSE-labeled and cultured 4 to 5 days with allogeneic regulatory or mature dendritic cells at 1:10. Specimen: memory CD4+ T cells from blood cultured with dendritic cells. As for subset: CD45RO+ memory T cells. These receptors were taken from a human donor in good health.

The chain couples TRBV18 to TRBJ2-7; TRBD1 matches at 9 bases. Trimming removed 6 bases from V and 7 bases from J; junction bases left unmatched: 7. The CDR3 loop spans 13 amino acids. From germline, CDR1 is KGHSH and CDR2 LQKENI. CDR3 loop: CASSQGQGEEQYF. The CDR3 nucleotides read TGTGCCAGCTCTCAGGGACAGGGTGAAGAGCAGTACTTC.

This clone was detected once. This rearrangement joins TRBV29-1 to TRBJ2-7; 9 bases are a match to TRBD2. The CDR3 runs 14 residues. CDR1 SQVTM and CDR2 ANQGSEA come from the germline V gene. V was pared by 6 bases and J by 4 bases, with 10 bases of the junction left unmatched. CDR3: CSVITGTSSYEQYF. DNA of the CDR3: TGCAGCGTCATAACCGGGACTAGCTCTTACGAGCAGTACTTC.

This clone was seen a handful of times. J is TRBJ1-2 and V is TRBV6-5; D is ambiguous. CDR3 length equals 13 residues. Germline CDR1 and CDR2: MNHEY and SVGAGI. V was shortened by 6 bases and J by 4 bases, with 12 bases between the two germline ends. As DNA, the CDR3 is TGTGCCAGCAGACTCCCGCAATCCTATGGCTACACCTTC. As protein: CASRLPQSYGYTF.

V and J are TRBV5-5 and TRBJ2-3, with D possibly TRBD2 on 7 matching bases. V was trimmed by 0 bases and J by 1 base, leaving 18 bases between them. Germline-derived CDR1 and CDR2 are SGHKS and YYEKEE (reference sequence). There are 18 residues in the CDR3. This CDR3 is CASSLVPLGAGGTDTQYF. The CDR3 nucleotides read TGTGCCAGCAGCTTGGTGCCCCTGGGGGCGGGGGGCACAGATACGCAGTATTTT.

The chain carries TRBV6-4 and TRBJ2-1; 15 bases match TRBD2. J was trimmed by 5 bases and V by 6 bases; bases with no gene match: 5. The germline gives CDR1 MRHNA, CDR2 SNTAGT. The CDR3 has 16 residues. Here the CDR3 reads CASRSWTSGGDNEQFF. The CDR3 DNA reads as TGTGCCAGCAGATCCTGGACTAGCGGGGGGGACAATGAGCAGTTCTTC.

This chain uses TRBV27 with TRBJ1-6; no clear D gene. The CDR3 totals 16 residues. Germline lookup yields CDR1 MNHEY and CDR2 SMNVEV (reference sequence). Trimming left V 3 bases short and J 7 bases short, with 16 bases between. The CDR3, as DNA: TGTGCCAGCAGTTTCGGTTTGGGTAGGGAAAATTCACCCCTCCACTTT. Its protein product is CASSFGLGRENSPLHF.

The V call is TRBV4-2, the J call TRBJ1-1; the D is unclear. Trimming left V 0 bases short and J 2 bases short, with 19 bases between. This CDR3 contains 18 residues. In germline, CDR1 is LGHNA, CDR2 YNFKEQ. The DNA of the CDR3 is TGTGCCAGCAGCCAAGATCTGGGAAGGACTCGAATCAACACTGAAGCTTTCTTT. Its translation: CASSQDLGRTRINTEAFF.

The V call is TRBV19, the J call TRBJ2-1; D remains unclear. The germline V and J ends were trimmed by 4 bases and 6 bases, with 10 bases remaining between them. The CDR3 spans 13 residues. In germline, CDR1 is LNHDA, CDR2 SQIVND (reference sequence). The CDR3 reads CASSTHGGNEQFF. The DNA of the CDR3 is TGTGCCAGTAGTACCCACGGCGGCAATGAGCAGTTCTTC.

The rearrangement uses TRBV19 and TRBJ2-4, with 7 bases that match TRBD2. Trimming took 3 bases from V and 8 from J; bases not matched to a gene: 4. The germline CDR1 and CDR2 sequences are LNHDA and SQIVND (reference sequence). The CDR3 runs to 13 residues. CDR3 residues: CASSMEGGDIQYF. The CDR3 coding sequence is TGTGCCAGTAGTATGGAGGGAGGGGACATTCAGTACTTC.

V is TRBV7-2 and J is TRBJ2-3; TRBD2 might be the D (5 bases). CDR3 length: 15 residues. Germline lookup yields CDR1 SGHTA and CDR2 FQGNSA. The V end lost 5 bases, the J end lost 2 bases, and 14 bases lay between the germline ends. As DNA, the CDR3 is TGTGCCAGCAGCGCGGGCGCCGGGGACACAGATACGCAGTATTTT. Translation gives CASSAGAGDTDTQYF.

This sequence joins TRBV6-6 and TRBJ2-7; D is tentatively TRBD1 or TRBD2 (6 bases each). CDR3 size: 14 residues. Germline assignment: CDR1 MNHNY and CDR2 SVGAGI (reference sequence). Trimming removed 5 bases at V and 1 base at J, with 12 bases between. In DNA form, the CDR3 reads TGTGCCAGCAGTACACGGGGGCCGTCCTACGAGCAGTACTTC. It translates to CASSTRGPSYEQYF.

The V and J genes are TRBV5-1 and TRBJ1-6; D not resolved. The CDR3 totals 16 residues. From germline, CDR1 is SGHRS and CDR2 YFSETQ. Trimming removed 0 bases from V and 0 bases from J, with 7 bases in between. CDR3 in DNA: TGCGCCAGCAGCTTGGACCAGAGCTCCTATAATTCACCCCTCCACTTT. Residues: CASSLDQSSYNSPLHF.

V is TRBV9 and J is TRBJ2-7; 8 nucleotides align to TRBD1. Per the germline V gene, CDR1 is SGDLS and CDR2 is YYNGEE. CDR3 length: 15 residues. J lost 0 bases, V lost 3 bases, and 5 bases had no gene match. CDR3 sequence (DNA): TGTGCCAGCAGCGCGGGACAGGCAAACTCCTACGAGCAGTACTTC. Protein: CASSAGQANSYEQYF.

This clone was seen only once. The gene calls are TRBV7-2 and TRBJ1-3, with 10 positions matching TRBD1. Germline CDR1 SGHTA, CDR2 FQGNSA. The CDR3 runs to 16 residues. V shed 2 bases, J shed 2 bases, and the junction held 3 bases outside the gene matches. CDR3 bases: TGTGCCAGCAGCTTATATGGACAGGGGGCTGGAAACACCATATATTTT. This codes for CASSLYGQGAGNTIYF.

This clone has only a few counts. V gene TRBV10-3 combines with J gene TRBJ2-4; TRBD2 aligns across 10 bases. CDR1 is ENHRY, CDR2 SYGVKD, per germline. Germline trimming cut 8 bases from V and 13 bases from J; bases unmatched to any gene: 5. This CDR3 is 11 amino acids long. The CDR3 region is CAIGSGGIQYF. The CDR3 coding sequence is TGTGCCATCGGTAGCGGGGGGATCCAGTACTTC.

The V gene is TRBV4-3, the J gene TRBJ2-3; 10 bases map to TRBD2. This CDR3 has 16 residues. The germline gives CDR1 LGHNA, CDR2 YSLEER. After removal of 0 bases from V and 2 bases from J, the junction contained 2 bases not matched to a gene. The CDR3 DNA is TGCGCCAGCAGCCAAGACACTAGCGGGAACACAGATACGCAGTATTTT. This translates into CASSQDTSGNTDTQYF.